This TCR beta chain was retrieved from a study of blood T cell repertoires in COVID-19. This CDR3 comprises 15 residues. Per germline, CDR1 SGHRS and CDR2 YFSETQ. Between the trimmed V and J ends, which lost 7 bases and 1 base, there was a span of 17 bases. TCRdb keeps only in-frame clones here, not all; method: immunoSEQ multiplex PCR. The sample consists of approximately 190,000 clones, 84% of them appearing once. The specimen sequenced was PBMCs or T cells enriched from blood (not recorded which). This chain uses TRBV5-1 with TRBJ2-5, with D tentatively TRBD2 (6 bases). The receptor was derived from a woman in her thirties who had been exposed to COVID-19. CDR3 DNA sequence: TGCGCCAGCCATATGATCGGGGGTTCCCAAGAGACCCAGTACTTC. This encodes CASHMIGGSQETQYF. Drawing the rest from reference TRBV5-1 and TRBJ2-5, the complete variable domain is KAGVTQTPRYLIKTRGQQVTLSCSPISGHRSVSWYQQTPGQGLQFLFEYFSETQRNKGNFPGRFSGRQFSNSRSEMNVSTLELGDSALYLCASHMIGGSQETQYFGPGTRLLVL.